These 9 T cell receptor beta chains came from one sample sequenced in a study of T cell responses to AZD1222 COVID-19 vaccine. Using immunoSEQ multiplex PCR, the repertoire was profiled, and TCRdb retains in-frame clones only, with some absent. The sample holds 90,000 to 150,000 clones; around 90% are singletons and the top ten take approximately 1.3%. The sequencing here drew on peripheral blood, taken on day 0 of AZD1222 vaccination. These TCRs come from an adult in good health.

The gene calls are TRBV5-6 and TRBJ2-7; tentatively, D is TRBD1 or TRBD2 (6 bases each). This CDR3 is built from 17 residues. The germline gives CDR1 SGHDT, CDR2 YYEEEE. Trimming took off 0 bases at V and 5 bases at J, with 21 bases between the two ends. CDR3: CASSLELGGRVSDEQYF. The CDR3 coding sequence is TGTGCCAGCAGCTTGGAGTTGGGGGGCAGGGTCAGCGACGAGCAGTACTTC.

The chain joins TRBV4-3 to TRBJ2-7, with 7 bases identical to TRBD1. V shed 1 base and J 4 bases; nucleotides not matched to a gene: 7. The CDR3 is 15 amino acids. Germline CDR1 and CDR2: LGHNA and YSLEER. In DNA, the CDR3 is TGCGCCAGCAGCCAAGGCTCAAGGGGGCTTTACGAGCAGTACTTC. Protein sequence: CASSQGSRGLYEQYF.

CDR3: CASSPDRGNYGYTF. Here the CDR3 DNA reads TGTGCCAGCTCACCGGACAGGGGGAACTATGGCTACACCTTC. This chain uses TRBV18 with TRBJ1-2; the match to TRBD1 covers 10 bases. Germline loops: CDR1 KGHSH, CDR2 LQKENI. J lost 2 bases, V lost 3 bases, and 0 bases had no gene match. This CDR3 comprises 14 residues.

This chain connects TRBV10-3 to TRBJ2-7, with D possibly being TRBD2 (6 bases). Germline V CDR1 and CDR2: ENHRY, SYGVKD. Trimming stripped 2 bases from V and 3 bases from J, with 14 bases between. The CDR3 contains 15 residues. The CDR3 spells CAISERDPGSYEQYF. The CDR3 DNA sequence: TGTGCCATCAGTGAGAGGGACCCCGGGAGCTACGAGCAGTACTTC.

V is TRBV25-1 and J is TRBJ1-6, with 7 bases that match TRBD1. V was clipped by 1 base and J by 3 bases; unmatched bases: 9. The CDR3 is made up of 18 amino acids. Germline V gene lookup returns CDR1 MGHDK and CDR2 SYGVNS. The CDR3 sequence is CASSESLGTVGYNSPLHF. In DNA, the CDR3 is TGTGCCAGCAGTGAATCCCTAGGGACAGTAGGCTATAATTCACCCCTCCACTTT.

CDR3 coding DNA: TGTGCCAGCAGCTCGCAGGGGGCGCAAGGCTATGGCTACACCTTC. It encodes CASSSQGAQGYGYTF. The genes are TRBV5-6 and TRBJ1-2; 8 nucleotides align to TRBD1. The CDR3 extends over 15 amino acids. J lost 4 bases, V lost 3 bases, and 8 bases had no gene match. The germline gives CDR1 SGHDT, CDR2 YYEEEE.

The chain uses TRBV4-3 and TRBJ2-3, with 7 bases matching TRBD2. Per the germline V gene, CDR1 is LGHNA and CDR2 is YSLEER. Unmatched junction bases numbered 7, after V lost 4 bases and J lost 6 bases. This CDR3 comprises 14 residues. In nucleotides, the CDR3 is TGCGCCAGCAGCCTCCGGGGACTAAGCGATACGCAGTATTTT. It encodes CASSLRGLSDTQYF.

This sequence joins TRBV5-8 and TRBJ1-1, with a possible D match to TRBD1 (6 bases). Germline V lookup: CDR1 SGHTS, CDR2 YDEGEE. This CDR3 comprises 13 residues. V gave up 0 bases and J gave up 7 bases, with 10 bases separating them. CDR3 amino acids: CASSLDQGIEAFF. The CDR3 DNA is TGTGCCAGCAGCTTGGATCAGGGGATTGAAGCTTTCTTT.

DNA for the CDR3: TGTGCCACCTCGCCGGGAACCTATGGCTACACCTTC. The encoded protein is CATSPGTYGYTF. The V gene is TRBV28, the J gene TRBJ1-2; D gene ambiguous. Germline-derived CDR1 and CDR2 are MDHEN and SYDVKM. The CDR3 spans 12 residues. The germline V and J ends were trimmed by 10 bases and 4 bases, with 13 bases remaining between them.